The TCR beta chain described here comes from a study of T cell changes during pregnancy in multiple sclerosis (dated by TCRdb to between 2018 and 2021). About the investigation overall: In women with multiple sclerosis, the researchers looked at how the T cell repertoire shifted as pregnancy progressed.

Concerning this clone: Its antigen is unknown. No base-level quality is on record; no much larger clone is a single base apart.

Library construction relied on the immunoSEQ multiplex PCR assay. TCRdb retrieved this table from immuneACCESS and kept in-frame rearrangements only. Not all clones are present; in checked studies, unresolved V genes account for under half, and no reason is known for the remainder. The sample table shows approximately 36,000 clones, and around 93% are seen once. The ten largest account for roughly 0.4% of the sample. CDR1 is given as SEHNR and CDR2 as FQNEAQ, both from the germline V gene (reference sequence). The CDR3 numbers 17 residues from cysteine through phenylalanine. Only the CDR3 DNA stays, 51 bases, in frame from base 1. V and J are trimmed by 1 base and 4 bases, and the gene matches miss 10 bases of the junction.

This chain joins TRBV7-9 to TRBJ1-3; TRBD1 aligns with 7 central bases. The sample here was CD4+ T cells from peripheral blood mononuclear cells, taken in the first trimester of pregnancy. The origin of this receptor is a female donor with multiple sclerosis, enrolled in a pregnancy study. CDR3 reads: CASSLVSTGVQGNTIYF. Here is the DNA: TGTGCCAGCAGCTTAGTATCAACAGGGGTACAGGGAAACACCATATATTTT. Reference TRBV7-9 and TRBJ1-3 genes cover what lies past the CDR3, so the full variable domain is DTGVSQNPRHKITKRGQNVTFRCDPISEHNRLYWYRQTLGQGPEFLTYFQNEAQLEKSRLLSDRFSAERPKGSFSTLEIQRTEQGDSAMYLCASSLVSTGVQGNTIYFGEGSWLTVV.